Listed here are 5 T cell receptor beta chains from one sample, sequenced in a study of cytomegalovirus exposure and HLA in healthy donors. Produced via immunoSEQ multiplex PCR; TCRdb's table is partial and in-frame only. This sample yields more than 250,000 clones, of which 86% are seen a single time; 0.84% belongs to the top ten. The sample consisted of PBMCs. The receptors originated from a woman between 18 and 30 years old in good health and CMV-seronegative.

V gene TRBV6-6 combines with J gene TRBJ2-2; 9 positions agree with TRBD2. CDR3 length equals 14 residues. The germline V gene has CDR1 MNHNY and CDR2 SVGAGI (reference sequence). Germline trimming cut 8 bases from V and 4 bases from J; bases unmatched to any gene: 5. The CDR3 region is CASVSGGFTGELFF. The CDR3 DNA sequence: TGTGCCAGCGTAAGCGGGGGGTTCACCGGGGAGCTGTTTTTT.

Here the CDR3 reads CSVGGLAGVLEQYF. The CDR3 DNA reads TGCAGCGTGGGAGGGCTAGCGGGAGTGTTGGAGCAGTACTTC. This sequence joins TRBV29-1 and TRBJ2-7, with TRBD2 matching over 10 bases. Per germline, CDR1 SQVTM and CDR2 ANQGSEA. The CDR3 consists of 14 residues. Unmatched junction bases numbered 12, after V lost 6 bases and J lost 7 bases.

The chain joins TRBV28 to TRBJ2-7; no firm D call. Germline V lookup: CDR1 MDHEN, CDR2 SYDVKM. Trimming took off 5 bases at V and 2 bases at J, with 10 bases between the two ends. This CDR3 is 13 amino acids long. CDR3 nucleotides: TGTGCCAGCAGTCCCGGGTCGACCTACGAGCAGTACTTC. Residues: CASSPGSTYEQYF.

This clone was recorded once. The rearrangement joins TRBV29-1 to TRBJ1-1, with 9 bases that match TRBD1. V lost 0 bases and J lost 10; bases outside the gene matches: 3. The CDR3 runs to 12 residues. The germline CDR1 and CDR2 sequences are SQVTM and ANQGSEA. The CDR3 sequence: CSVEEPTGGAFF. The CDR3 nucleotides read TGCAGCGTTGAAGAGCCGACAGGGGGAGCTTTCTTT.

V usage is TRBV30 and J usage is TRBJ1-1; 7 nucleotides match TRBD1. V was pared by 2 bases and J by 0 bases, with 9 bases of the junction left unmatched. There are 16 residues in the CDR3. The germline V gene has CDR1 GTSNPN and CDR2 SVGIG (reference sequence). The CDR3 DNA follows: TGTGCCTGGAGTAAGGCGAGGGGGCCTTTGAACACTGAAGCTTTCTTT. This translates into CAWSKARGPLNTEAFF.